The clone carrying this T cell receptor (beta chain) showed up just a few times. The library targeted TCRbeta and was prepared with unique molecular identifiers. MiXCR, run by TCRdb on the PCR reads, gives a single entry per CDR3 protein. The sample contains about 370,000 distinct CDR3 sequences, roughly 20% of which appear only once. The CDR3 length is 19 residues. The germline gives CDR1 MNHEY, CDR2 SVGAGI. Trimming cost V 2 bases and J 8 bases, with 27 bases left between them. This sample is drawn from a study of T-cell reconstitution after alpha-beta-depleted transplantation in children. This clonotype originated in a human donor who donated a stem cell graft to a child with acute myeloid leukemia. Sample: PBMCs from the stem cell graft donor, taken from the stem cell graft. V gene TRBV6-5 combines with J gene TRBJ2-2; D gene unclear. Here the CDR3 reads CASSYPPDPGNLSRGELFF. DNA of the CDR3: TGTGCCAGCAGTTACCCTCCTGACCCCGGAAACCTCTCCCGTGGGGAGCTGTTTTTT.